The clone carrying this TCR beta chain was counted ten times or more. Original handling: With immunoSEQ giving junction-only sequences and no quality scores, filtering differed. TCRdb keeps only in-frame clones here, not all; method: immunoSEQ multiplex PCR. For V, J and clone size, that table is used; D and trimming come from the DNA. The sample contains about 710,000 clones, around 70% of which appear only once. Naive CD4+ cells were CD45RA-selected; the remaining cells were memory. V was pared by 2 bases and J by 4 bases, with 14 bases between. This CDR3 is 15 amino acids long. Germline CDR1 is SGHRS and CDR2 is YFSETQ. The data derive from a study of shared clonotypes between healthy human individuals.

This clonotype was sampled from a woman in her twenties or thirties in good health. The material sequenced was memory CD4+ T cells sorted from blood. Sample subset: CD45RA-negative fraction. The V and J genes are TRBV5-1 and TRBJ2-3; the D call may be TRBD1 or TRBD2 (5 bases each). CDR3 DNA: TGCGCCAGCAGCTTTTTGGGGGACGCACCAGATACGCAGTATTTT. Translation gives CASSFLGDAPDTQYF.